This T cell receptor beta chain was profiled in a study of regulatory T cells in long-lasting Graves disease. About the study: Graves' cases, newly diagnosed, had used antithyroid drugs under 3 months.

Noted time point: newly diagnosed GD, antithyroid drugs for less than 3 months. PBMCs provided the RNA from which the TCR library was made. HTBI primers from iRepertoire and Arm-PCR of CDR3 regions yielded the TCR beta libraries. TCRdb re-called the multiplex PCR reads through MiXCR, storing one row per CDR3 protein. The data show around 400,000 distinct CDR3 sequences, with about 14% seen just once and 20% to 25% held by the top ten. Study-wide results and limits: More public clonotypes were shared by persistent patients (2,741) than by new patients (approximately 1,000). Graves' patients with persistent disease showed TCR diversity lower than patients newly diagnosed.

Germline-derived CDR1 and CDR2 are LGHNT and FRNRAP. The CDR3 length is 12 residues. The ends were cut back, 6 bases at V and 5 bases at J, with 10 bases in the middle. This clonotype has a count of ten or more. Its antigen is not identified. The TCR sequence derives from a female donor with Graves disease. The sequencing used peripheral blood mononuclear cells (PBMCs), collected at new diagnosis, from a patient treated with antithyroid drugs. The rearrangement joins TRBV12-5 to TRBJ2-5; no firm D call. CDR3 region: CASGSTGETQYF. In nucleotides, the CDR3 is TGTGCTAGTGGGTCGACTGGGGAGACCCAGTACTTC.